This T cell receptor beta chain was found in a study of OX40 agonist ivuxolimab in advanced cancers. At the level of the study: The diagnoses of dose-escalation patients were hepatocellular carcinoma, melanoma, renal cell or head and neck cancer. General observations from the study: The mean number of expanded clones was higher in CD8+ T cells than in CD4+. Dosing at 0.1 to 3.0 mg/kg was accompanied by clonal expansion of CD4+ and CD8+ blood T cells by week 6. Researchers did not establish what antigens the expanded peripheral T cells target.

Of note for this clone: Its target is not known.

TCRdb's table, derived via immunoSEQ multiplex PCR, lists solely in-frame clones and lacks some. Of about 72,000 clones listed, around 90% are singletons. This CDR3 region has 15 residues. V lost 4 bases to trimming and J lost 4 bases, with 14 bases between them. The germline CDR1 and CDR2 sequences are SGDLS and YYNGEE. The V and J genes are TRBV9 and TRBJ2-2; D is possibly TRBD1 or TRBD2 (6 bases each). The source is an adult with an advanced solid tumor such as melanoma, head and neck, liver or kidney cancer. The sequencing here drew on CD4+ or CD8+ T cells sorted from blood, taken in a trial of the OX40 agonist ivuxolimab. The CDR3 DNA follows: TGTGCCAGCAGCCCTCAGGGGAGGCTCACCGGGGAGCTGTTTTTT. Translated: CASSPQGRLTGELFF.